These 17 T cell receptor beta chains were sequenced from one sample in a study of T cell clusters in autoimmune cytopenias. One tube held mixed TRB-A and TRB-B primer pools for touch-down PCR. TCRdb re-called the multiplex PCR reads, yielding one record per CDR3 amino acid sequence without DNA. The data include around 12,000 distinct CDR3 sequences; the top ten clones carry 3%. TRB amplification used around 270 ng of peripheral blood genomic DNA. The sequencing sample was made of peripheral blood. The source is a human donor with an autoimmune cytopenia or autoimmune hepatitis (not recorded which).

This chain uses TRBV18 with TRBJ1-2. Germline V lookup: CDR1 KGHSH, CDR2 LQKENI. The CDR3 extends over 12 amino acids. CDR3 region: CASSPTRDGYTF.

The rearrangement uses TRBV6-5 and TRBJ2-2. The CDR3 consists of 12 residues. CDR1 and CDR2 (germline): MNHEY, SVGAGI. CDR3 in amino acids: CASRRPPGELFF.

This clonotype is medium-sized (0.01 to 0.1%) by frequency. The chain links TRBV6-6 to TRBJ2-3; TCRdb calls TRBD2, which cannot be checked without DNA. CDR1 is MNHNY, CDR2 SVGAGI, per germline (reference sequence). CDR3 size: 15 residues. The chain's CDR3 is CASSQLAVRTDTQYF.

This chain connects TRBV6-5 to TRBJ1-1; TCRdb outputs TRBD1, but without DNA this stays unchecked. CDR1 is MNHEY, CDR2 SVGAGI, per germline. The CDR3 consists of 15 residues. The CDR3 sequence is CASRDGDRGNTEAFF.

This chain links TRBV6-5 with TRBJ1-2; the D call of TRBD1 rests on TCRdb alone, since no DNA is present to check it. The CDR3 totals 13 residues. The germline CDR1 and CDR2 sequences are MNHEY and SVGAGI. The chain's CDR3 is CASSRQGNYGYTF.

Measured by frequency, this clonotype is medium-sized. CDR3 region: CASSTQPTSGQGGTQYF. J is TRBJ2-3 and V is TRBV19; the D call of TRBD2 rests on TCRdb alone, since no DNA is present to check it. The CDR3 covers 17 residues. The germline gives CDR1 LNHDA, CDR2 SQIVND (reference sequence).

This clonotype ranks as medium-sized in terms of frequency. This chain uses TRBV29-1 with TRBJ2-2; TCRdb's D call, TRBD1, is unchecked because there is no DNA. Looked up from germline, CDR1 is SQVTM and CDR2 is ANQGSEA. The CDR3 length is 14 residues. The CDR3 loop reads CSTQIGGRTGELFF.

This sequence joins TRBV18 and TRBJ1-5. This CDR3 contains 14 residues. Germline assignment: CDR1 KGHSH and CDR2 LQKENI. CDR3 region: CASSSDGYNQPQHF.

The V and J genes are TRBV6-1 and TRBJ2-1; TCRdb returns TRBD2, unconfirmable since there is no DNA. This CDR3 has 11 residues. Germline V lookup: CDR1 MNHNS, CDR2 SASEGT. The CDR3 protein is CASSEGEEQFF.

The rearrangement links TRBV27 to TRBJ2-1; there is no DNA to check the TCRdb D call of TRBD2. CDR3 length: 19 residues. Per germline, CDR1 MNHEY and CDR2 SMNVEV (reference sequence). The CDR3 sequence: CASSLSPIKLAGGYNEQFF.

This clonotype ranks as medium-sized in terms of frequency. The genes are TRBV19 and TRBJ2-1; TCRdb lists TRBD2, though no DNA is available to test this call. The CDR3 runs 11 residues. CDR1 LNHDA and CDR2 SQIVND come from the germline V gene (reference sequence). The CDR3 loop reads CASSHRDEQFF.

This chain joins TRBV30 and TRBJ1-3; TCRdb indicates TRBD1, and absent DNA this call remains unverified. In germline, CDR1 is GTSNPN, CDR2 SVGIG (reference sequence). This CDR3 is 15 amino acids long. The CDR3 here is CAWSPGHLSGNTIYF.

The gene calls are TRBV6-1 and TRBJ2-1; lacking DNA, the TRBD2 call made by TCRdb goes unchecked. CDR3 size: 13 residues. The germline gives CDR1 MNHNS, CDR2 SASEGT. Here the CDR3 reads CASSPTNSNKQFF.

This chain links TRBV6-5 with TRBJ1-2; TCRdb's assignment of TRBD1 cannot be checked, as there is no DNA. The germline V gene encodes CDR1 MNHEY and CDR2 SVGAGI. The CDR3 length is 15 residues. This CDR3 is CASAKGGQGHYGYTF.

V gene TRBV11-2 combines with J gene TRBJ2-1; TCRdb proposes TRBD1, but this gene call is untestable without DNA. The germline gives CDR1 SGHAT, CDR2 FQNNGV. The CDR3 totals 14 residues. Here the CDR3 reads CASSWGDQNNEQFF.

The J gene is TRBJ2-7, the V gene TRBV19. The CDR3 has 14 amino acids. The germline CDR1 and CDR2 sequences are LNHDA and SQIVND (reference sequence). The CDR3 is CASSKAGTSYEQYF.

The V and J genes are TRBV12-3 or TRBV12-4 and TRBJ1-5. This CDR3 contains 13 residues. The CDR3 spells CASSPRQHQPQHF.